The clone carrying this T cell receptor beta chain was observed at least ten times. Its antigen is undetermined. This sample was taken from a study of CD8 T cells in ankylosing spondylitis. In TCRdb, the 5' RACE reads were re-called with MiXCR into one record per CDR3 protein. Among roughly 150,000 distinct CDR3 sequences listed, about 7% were seen once. Points from the study as a whole: Reportedly, disease-linked clones are significantly enriched in ankylosing spondylitis patients' matched synovial fluid.

Input material: blood, either unsorted or a sorted T cell fraction (not recorded which). This sequence was found in a female donor with ankylosing spondylitis or in good health (not recorded which).

The CDR3 bases are TGTGCCAGCACCTCCCGGGAGCCGAACACTGAAGCTTTCTTT. Amino acids: CASTSREPNTEAFF. The chain carries TRBV12-3 or TRBV12-4 and TRBJ1-1, with no clear D. CDR3 length equals 14 residues. V lost 7 bases to trimming and J lost 1 base, with 13 bases between them.